The 16 T cell receptor beta chains presented below share a single source sample, sequenced in a study of blood T cells in healthy people across ages. Then a second PCR, running about 6 to 12 cycles, was carried out with a sample-barcoded 5' primer and a J-beta primer mix. TCRdb ran MiXCR on the 5' RACE reads and lists one entry per CDR3 protein. The profile shows around 940,000 distinct CDR3 sequences, roughly half of them singletons. Specimen: blood. All receptors derive from a woman aged 55-70 years in good health.

This clonotype was observed a single time. The rearrangement joins TRBV20-1 to TRBJ1-6; the match to TRBD1 covers 9 bases. V was clipped by 6 bases and J by 8 bases; unmatched bases: 14. CDR1 and CDR2 from the germline V gene are DFQATT and SNEGSKA (reference sequence). The CDR3 runs 16 residues. The DNA of the CDR3 is TGCAGTGCACCGAAAAGGACAGGGGAAGAACATTCACCCCTCCACTTT. Its protein is CSAPKRTGEEHSPLHF.

The gene calls are TRBV28 and TRBJ2-7; 7 bases are a match to TRBD1. Germline CDR1 is MDHEN and CDR2 is SYDVKM. Losses at the gene ends were 7 bases for V and 4 bases for J; bases not matched to a gene: 10. There are 14 residues in the CDR3. The CDR3: CASTPGQRDYEQYF. Written as DNA, the CDR3 is TGTGCCAGCACACCGGGACAGAGGGATTACGAGCAGTACTTC.

The chain carries TRBV28 and TRBJ2-4; D may be TRBD1 (7 bases). Judging by the DNA end, TRBJ2-7 fits better; the J call may be wrong. This CDR3 spans 14 amino acids. Germline CDR1 reads MDHEN; CDR2 reads SYDVKM. The CDR3 DNA is TGTGCCAGCCATCGACAGGGAGGCGGCTACGAGCAGTACTTC. Its protein product is CASHRQGGGYEQYF.

The rearrangement links TRBV28 to TRBJ2-4; 10 positions agree with TRBD2. Gene TRBJ2-7 matches the end of the DNA better, so the J call may be wrong. Per germline, CDR1 MDHEN and CDR2 SYDVKM. CDR3 length: 15 amino acids. CDR3 loop: CASSLGASGSPEQYF. DNA for the CDR3: TGTGCCAGCAGTTTAGGGGCTAGCGGGAGCCCCGAGCAGTACTTC.

The DNA for the CDR3 is TGCAGCATACTTGCAGCCTCGGATCAGCCCCAGCATTTT. It codes for CSILAASDQPQHF. This chain connects TRBV29-1 to TRBJ1-5; D remains unclear. This CDR3 spans 13 amino acids. Trimming removed 8 bases at V and 5 bases at J, with 16 bases between. CDR1 is SQVTM and CDR2 is ANQGSEA in the germline V gene.

V gene TRBV20-1 combines with J gene TRBJ1-1; 7 bases map to TRBD1. CDR3 length: 17 amino acids. CDR1 is DFQATT and CDR2 is SNEGSKA in the germline V gene (reference sequence). The CDR3 is CRVRANRGDLMNTEAFF. The CDR3 coding sequence is TGCAGGGTTAGGGCCAACAGGGGTGATTTGATGAACACTGAAGCTTTCTTT.

The table lists this clonotype with a few counts. The chain is built from TRBV4-1 and TRBJ2-3; TRBD2 matches 7 bases. The germline gives CDR1 MGHRA, CDR2 YSYEKL. The CDR3 is 18 amino acids. After removal of 0 bases from V and 1 base from J, the junction contained 10 bases not matched to a gene. CDR3 protein: CASSQEVGASGRTDTQYF. Written as DNA, the CDR3 is TGCGCCAGCAGCCAAGAGGTCGGGGCTAGCGGCCGCACAGATACGCAGTATTTT.

DNA for the CDR3: TGTGCCAGCAGCCAACTACCCTCCGCCTACAATGAGCAGTACTTC. It translates to CASSQLPSAYNEQYF. The chain uses TRBV3-1 and TRBJ2-7, with D unresolved. The CDR3 runs to 15 residues. V gave up 2 bases and J gave up 7 bases, with 18 bases separating them. The V gene's germline CDR1 is LGHDT and CDR2 YNNKEL (reference sequence).

This clonotype was observed a handful of times. The chain links TRBV6-1 to TRBJ2-7, with 8 nucleotides matching TRBD1. The V segment lost 6 bases and the J segment 1 base; nucleotides outside the gene matches: 11. Germline CDR1 and CDR2: MNHNS and SASEGT. The CDR3 totals 16 residues. The CDR3 nucleotides are TGTGCCAGCAGCCAATTGGGACAGGTCGGATCCTACGAGCAGTACTTC. It specifies CASSQLGQVGSYEQYF.

V is TRBV20-1 and J is TRBJ1-6; D is undetermined. The CDR3 totals 13 residues. Germline V gives CDR1 DFQATT, CDR2 SNEGSKA (reference sequence). The CDR3 nucleotides read TGCATCGCATCGGGCCGACAAAATTCACCCCTCCACTTT. It specifies CIASGRQNSPLHF.

The chain combines TRBV4-2 with TRBJ2-4; D not resolved. V shed 0 bases and J shed 8 bases, with 5 bases lying between them. The CDR3 has 12 residues. Germline V gene sequence: CDR1 LGHNA, CDR2 YNFKEQ. CDR3 in amino acids: CASSQEGYIQYF. CDR3 in DNA: TGTGCCAGCAGCCAAGAGGGTTACATTCAGTACTTC.

The V gene is TRBV5-1, the J gene TRBJ2-2; the D gene could be TRBD1 or TRBD2 (5 bases each). Looked up from germline, CDR1 is SGHRS and CDR2 is YFSETQ. The V end was cut by 0 bases, the J end by 4 bases, with 10 bases between. The length of the CDR3 is 15 residues. The CDR3 region has the DNA TGCGCCAGCAGCTTGGCTGGGGGTGGCACCGGGGAGCTGTTTTTT. It yields the protein CASSLAGGGTGELFF.

This clonotype has more than one count but fewer than ten. This chain joins TRBV28 and TRBJ2-5; 7 nucleotides line up with TRBD2. The germline CDR1 and CDR2 sequences are MDHEN and SYDVKM. V shed 11 bases, J shed 7 bases, and the junction held 4 bases outside the gene matches. The CDR3 totals 10 residues. The CDR3 loop is CASPGGTQYF. CDR3 bases: TGTGCCTCCCCGGGGGGGACCCAGTACTTC.

This chain joins TRBV7-9 and TRBJ1-2; D might be TRBD1 (5 bases). The CDR3 runs 15 residues. From germline, CDR1 is SEHNR and CDR2 FQNEAQ (reference sequence). Trimming cost V 1 base and J 11 bases, with 20 bases left between them. The CDR3 DNA reads TGTGCCAGCAGCTTAGTGGAGGGACCATACGTGCGTTACACCTTC. Translation gives CASSLVEGPYVRYTF.

The chain joins TRBV20-1 to TRBJ2-7; perhaps TRBD2 as D (6 bases). CDR1 is DFQATT, CDR2 SNEGSKA, per germline (reference sequence). The CDR3 sequence is 14 residues long. V shed 1 base and J shed 4 bases, with 14 bases lying between them. CDR3 DNA sequence: TGCAGTGCTAGAGCCCCCCCAGGGAGGTACGAGCAGTACTTC. Protein sequence: CSARAPPGRYEQYF.

The V gene is TRBV29-1, the J gene TRBJ2-1, with D perhaps TRBD1 (5 bases). V lost 4 bases to trimming and J lost 9 bases, with 19 bases between them. From germline, CDR1 is SQVTM and CDR2 ANQGSEA. The CDR3 length is 14 residues. CDR3 coding DNA: TGCAGCGTTGTTGGCCAGTTTGTCCAGGGTGAGCAGTTCTTC. Protein: CSVVGQFVQGEQFF.